These T cell receptor beta chains were read from a single sample in a study of cytotoxic CD8 clonotypes in ibrutinib-treated CLL. Clones were read by immunoSEQ multiplex PCR, and TCRdb kept only the in-frame ones, dropping some. The profile covers hundreds of thousands of clones, with about 61% appearing a single time and roughly 6% taken by the ten largest. The specimen was PBMCs, collected after 36 months of ibrutinib treatment. The receptor set was obtained from a human donor with chronic lymphocytic leukemia. CDR3s include the opening cysteine and the closing phenylalanine or tryptophan. Fields, in order: CDR3 protein, CDR3 DNA, clone size, D gene, J gene, V gene. The D gene is left open where the match is weak. Not all rows give a size; the values are once, few, many and, for expanded clones, a class.

CASSLFKIVGQFGAEQYF	TGTGCCAGCAGCTTATTTAAAATCGTAGGACAGTTCGGTGCCGAGCAGTACTTC	once	.	TRBJ2-7	TRBV11-3
CASSRPEVSEETQYF	TGCGCCAGCAGTCGTCCCGAGGTTTCGGAAGAGACCCAGTACTTC	once	.	TRBJ2-5	TRBV5-1
CASSLRGLEQYF	TGTGCCAGCAGTCTACGGGGTCTCGAGCAGTACTTC	.	.	TRBJ2-7	TRBV28
CASSPRTGNIQYF	TGCGCCAGCAGCCCCCGGACAGGAAACATTCAGTACTTC	.	TRBD1	TRBJ2-4	TRBV5-1
CSVEDLGEAFF	TGCAGCGTTGAAGATCTGGGAGAGGCTTTCTTT	.	.	TRBJ1-1	TRBV29-1
CASTKGSGLRGELFF	TGTGCCAGTACCAAGGGATCTGGTCTCCGCGGGGAGCTGTTTTTT	.	.	TRBJ2-2	TRBV19
CASRPPGFGNTEAFF	TGTGCCAGTAGACCTCCAGGGTTTGGGAACACTGAAGCTTTCTTT	.	.	TRBJ1-1	TRBV19
CASSLGPDTQYF	TGTGCCAGCAGTTTGGGTCCAGATACGCAGTATTTT	.	.	TRBJ2-3	TRBV27
CASSRQFRNQPQHF	TGTGCCAGTAGTAGACAGTTCCGCAATCAGCCCCAGCATTTT	.	.	TRBJ1-5	TRBV19
CASSHGLLSTDTQYF	TGCGCCAGCAGCCACGGACTTCTGAGCACAGATACGCAGTATTTT	.	.	TRBJ2-3	TRBV5-1